The rows below give T cell receptor beta chains drawn from one sample of a study of CD8+CD57+ T cells in acquired aplastic anemia. TCRdb independently ran MiXCR on the reads; one entry per CDR3 protein. Of a few hundred thousand distinct CDR3 sequences listed, around 63% are singletons. The specimen sequenced was sorted CD4+, CD8+, or CD8+CD57+ T cells (not recorded which) from PBMCs. Receptors were obtained from a human donor in good health. CDR3s include the opening cysteine and the closing phenylalanine or tryptophan. Fields, in order: D gene, clone size, V gene, J gene, CDR3 protein, CDR3 DNA. D genes are given only for firm matches. Clone size appears in some rows only: once, few, many, or a class for an expanded clone.

>NA|many|TRBV28|TRBJ2-7
CASSSDLNRYEQYF
TGTGCCAGCAGTTCAGACCTCAACCGCTACGAGCAGTACTTC
>TRBD1|few|TRBV10-3|TRBJ2-7
CAIRIGQGGEQYF
TGTGCCATCAGGATCGGACAGGGCGGCGAGCAGTACTTC
>NA|NA|TRBV4-3|TRBJ2-7
CASSQEVRLYEQYF
TGCGCCAGCAGCCAAGAGGTCAGGCTCTACGAGCAGTACTTC
>NA|many|TRBV20-1|TRBJ2-2
CSARDPSRWELFF
TGCAGTGCTAGAGATCCTTCCAGGTGGGAGCTGTTTTTT
>NA|few|TRBV7-9|TRBJ2-5
CASSSWRETQYF
TGTGCCAGCAGCTCTTGGAGGGAGACCCAGTACTTC
>TRBD2|NA|TRBV7-6|TRBJ2-7
CASSEELAGVVEQYF
TGTGCCAGCAGCGAAGAACTAGCGGGAGTAGTCGAGCAGTACTTC
>NA|NA|TRBV10-3|TRBJ2-5
CAISAVGDQETQYF
TGTGCCATCAGTGCGGTTGGGGACCAAGAGACCCAGTACTTC
>NA|NA|TRBV9|TRBJ1-3
CASSAPQGRGGNTIYF
TGTGCCAGCAGCGCACCACAGGGCCGGGGTGGAAACACCATATATTTT
>TRBD1|NA|TRBV29-1|TRBJ1-1
CSVGQGGTEAFF
TGCAGCGTAGGACAGGGTGGCACTGAAGCTTTCTTT
>TRBD2|NA|TRBV15|TRBJ2-5
CVTSRDYRTSGDRETQHF
TGTGTCACCAGCAGAGATTATAGGACTAGCGGGGATAGGGAGACCCAGCACTTC
>TRBD2|few|TRBV12-3/TRBV12-4|TRBJ2-1
CASRGLAGGYNEQFF
TGTGCCAGCAGGGGACTAGCGGGAGGTTACAATGAGCAGTTCTTC
>NA|NA|TRBV7-8|TRBJ2-6
CASSPGLPNVLTF
TGTGCCAGCAGCCCCGGACTGCCAAACGTCCTGACTTTC